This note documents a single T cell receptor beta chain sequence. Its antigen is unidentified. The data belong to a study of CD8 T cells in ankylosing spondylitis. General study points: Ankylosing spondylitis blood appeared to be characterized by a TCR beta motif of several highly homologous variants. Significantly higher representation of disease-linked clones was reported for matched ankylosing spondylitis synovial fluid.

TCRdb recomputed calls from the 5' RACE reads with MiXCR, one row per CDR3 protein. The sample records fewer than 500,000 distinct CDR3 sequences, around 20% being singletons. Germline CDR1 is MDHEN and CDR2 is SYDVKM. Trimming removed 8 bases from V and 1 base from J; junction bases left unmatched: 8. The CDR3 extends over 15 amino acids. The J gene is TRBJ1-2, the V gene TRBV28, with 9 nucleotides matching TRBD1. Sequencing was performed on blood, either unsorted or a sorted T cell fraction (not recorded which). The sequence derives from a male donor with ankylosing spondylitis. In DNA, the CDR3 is TGTGCCAGCGTCGGGTCGGACAGGGGTAACTATGGCTACACCTTC. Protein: CASVGSDRGNYGYTF.